These 27 T cell receptor beta chains share one sample of origin, sequenced in a study of blood T cell repertoires in COVID-19. Profiling relied on immunoSEQ multiplex PCR, and the TCRdb table lists in-frame clones only, not all of them. The table has 300,000 to 350,000 clones, roughly 87% seen once. What was sequenced was PBMCs or T cells enriched from blood (not recorded which). These receptors were collected from a woman aged 30 to 39 who had recovered from COVID-19.

The rearrangement joins TRBV12-3 or TRBV12-4 to TRBJ1-2; TRBD1 matches 7 bases. The junction had 4 bases not matched to a gene; V was cut back by 5 bases and J by 7 bases. The CDR3 loop spans 12 amino acids. In DNA, the CDR3 is TGTGCCAGCAGTATCGACAGGGCTGGCTACACCTTC. This codes for CASSIDRAGYTF.

The V call is TRBV7-9, the J call TRBJ2-1, with 8 bases identical to TRBD2. Per germline, CDR1 SEHNR and CDR2 FQNEAQ (reference sequence). V was pared by 4 bases and J by 6 bases, with 8 bases of the junction left unmatched. The CDR3 spans 15 residues. CDR3 protein: CASSSGSGVPNEQFF. DNA for the CDR3: TGTGCCAGCAGCTCAGGTAGCGGGGTCCCCAATGAGCAGTTCTTC.

The CDR3 nucleotides read TGTGCCAGCAGCGGCGGAGGAAACAATCAGCCCCAGCATTTT. This encodes CASSGGGNNQPQHF. The chain is built from TRBV9 and TRBJ1-5; D is unresolved. From germline, CDR1 is SGDLS and CDR2 YYNGEE. This CDR3 is 14 amino acids long. V was shortened by 3 bases and J by 3 bases, with 10 bases between the two germline ends.

V and J are TRBV5-1 and TRBJ1-2; 7 positions agree with TRBD1. Germline CDR1 reads SGHRS; CDR2 reads YFSETQ. The CDR3 is made up of 15 amino acids. The V segment lost 2 bases and the J segment 4 bases; nucleotides outside the gene matches: 8. This chain's CDR3 is CASSFRGTESYGYTF. The CDR3 coding sequence is TGCGCCAGCAGCTTTCGCGGGACAGAGTCCTATGGCTACACCTTC.

The chain recombines TRBV19 with TRBJ2-2; D is undetermined. The V and J ends lost 2 bases and 7 bases respectively, with 11 bases between them. The CDR3 is 14 residues long. CDR1 and CDR2 from the germline V gene are LNHDA and SQIVND (reference sequence). The CDR3 here is CASSINSLIGELFF. DNA for the CDR3: TGTGCCAGTAGTATAAACAGTTTAATCGGGGAGCTGTTTTTT. The variable domain in full, with the rest retrieved from reference TRBV19 and TRBJ2-2, is DGGITQSPKYLFRKEGQNVTLSCEQNLNHDAMYWYRQDPGQGLRLIYYSQIVNDFQKGDIAEGYSVSREKKESFPLTVTSAQKNPTAFYLCASSINSLIGELFFGEGSRLTVL.

The CDR3 bases are TGTGCCAGCAGCGTCAGACCAGGAAACACTGAAGCTTTCTTT. Its translation: CASSVRPGNTEAFF. The rearrangement links TRBV9 to TRBJ1-1; D unresolved. CDR1 is SGDLS and CDR2 is YYNGEE in the germline V gene. The CDR3 is made up of 14 amino acids. V was pared by 2 bases and J by 2 bases, with 10 bases between.

V usage is TRBV5-1 and J usage is TRBJ1-6, with D maybe TRBD1 (6 bases). V was pared by 0 bases and J by 0 bases, with 16 bases between. The CDR3 length is 19 residues. Germline values: CDR1 SGHRS, CDR2 YFSETQ. CDR3 sequence reads: CASSLAIKQGSSYNSPLHF. The CDR3 nucleotides read TGCGCCAGCAGCTTGGCCATAAAACAGGGAAGCTCCTATAATTCACCCCTCCACTTT.

The chain has TRBV7-9 and TRBJ2-3; possibly TRBD2 for D (6 bases). CDR1 and CDR2 (germline): SEHNR, FQNEAQ (reference sequence). V dropped 5 bases and J dropped 2 bases, with 8 bases sitting between them. The CDR3 is 13 residues long. CDR3 DNA sequence: TGTGCCAGCAGCAGGGACTTCACAGATACGCAGTATTTT. It translates to CASSRDFTDTQYF. Variable domain in full (rest from reference TRBV7-9 and TRBJ2-3): DTGVSQNPRHKITKRGQNVTFRCDPISEHNRLYWYRQTLGQGPEFLTYFQNEAQLEKSRLLSDRFSAERPKGSFSTLEIQRTEQGDSAMYLCASSRDFTDTQYFGPGTRLTVL.

The rearrangement joins TRBV5-1 to TRBJ1-2; a weak D match, TRBD1 (5 bases). The germline V gene encodes CDR1 SGHRS and CDR2 YFSETQ. The CDR3 is 14 amino acids. V dropped 3 bases and J dropped 5 bases, with 14 bases sitting between them. CDR3 sequence (DNA): TGCGCCAGCAGCTATGACAGTCAAGGTTATGGCTACACCTTC. It yields the protein CASSYDSQGYGYTF.

The chain couples TRBV29-1 to TRBJ2-5, with D uncertain. Trimming shortened V by 3 bases and J by 4 bases, and 9 bases separated the two germline ends. Germline-derived CDR1 and CDR2 are SQVTM and ANQGSEA. This CDR3 is 12 amino acids long. The CDR3 DNA reads as TGCAGCGTTGATTCCGTTCCAGAGACCCAGTACTTC. Protein: CSVDSVPETQYF.

This chain joins TRBV9 and TRBJ1-5, with 7 bases aligning to TRBD1. CDR3 length equals 13 residues. The J segment lost 6 bases and the V segment lost 2 bases, leaving 2 bases of the junction unmatched. Germline CDR1 and CDR2: SGDLS and YYNGEE. CDR3 nucleotide sequence: TGTGCCAGCAGCGTGCAGGGGGGTCAGCCCCAGCATTTT. Amino acid sequence: CASSVQGGQPQHF.

This clone was observed a few times. The rearrangement joins TRBV27 to TRBJ2-7; 9 positions agree with TRBD1. CDR1 MNHEY and CDR2 SMNVEV come from the germline V gene (reference sequence). With V trimmed by 6 bases and J by 0 bases, 15 bases remained unmatched. CDR3 length: 18 amino acids. The CDR3 loop is CASSRYPPGTGSSYEQYF. Written as DNA, the CDR3 is TGTGCCAGCAGCCGATACCCCCCCGGGACAGGGAGCTCCTACGAGCAGTACTTC.

The chain joins TRBV30 to TRBJ1-2; TRBD1 aligns across 8 bases. This CDR3 comprises 14 residues. The germline CDR1 and CDR2 sequences are GTSNPN and SVGIG (reference sequence). J lost 8 bases, V lost 0 bases, and 8 bases had no gene match. The CDR3 coding sequence is TGTGCCTGGAGTGTAAAGGGGGACAGGACGGGCTACACCTTC. Its protein product is CAWSVKGDRTGYTF.

This chain links TRBV2 with TRBJ1-5, with a possible D match to TRBD1 (5 bases). CDR1 SNHLY and CDR2 FYNNEI come from the germline V gene. The CDR3 has 14 amino acids. Trimming stripped 7 bases from V and 8 bases from J, with 18 bases between. The CDR3 region is CASNKIQEREPQHF. As DNA, the CDR3 is TGTGCCAGCAATAAAATACAGGAAAGGGAGCCCCAGCATTTT.

The chain links TRBV9 to TRBJ1-5, with 8 bases fitting TRBD1. Looked up from germline, CDR1 is SGDLS and CDR2 is YYNGEE. The CDR3 contains 18 residues. Trimming at V came to 0 bases and at J to 1 base, leaving 9 bases not matched to a gene. As DNA, the CDR3 is TGTGCCAGCAGCGTAGAGGACAGGGAGAAAGGGAGCAATCAGCCCCAGCATTTT. Translated, it gives CASSVEDREKGSNQPQHF.

Concerning this clone: One junction end disagrees with the germline gene, perhaps due to a read error. This chain uses TRBV5-4 with TRBJ2-2, with 12 bases aligning to TRBD2. The CDR3 loop spans 18 amino acids. Germline V CDR1 and CDR2: SGHNT, YYREEE (reference sequence). CDR3 in amino acids: CARSLAGPSGGGSGELFF. CDR3 sequence (DNA): TGTGCCCGCAGCTTGGCGGGGCCTAGCGGGGGGGGCTCCGGGGAGCTGTTTTTT.

The CDR3, as DNA: TGTGCCAGCAGTGGGACAGGCACTAGCTCCTATAATTCACCCCTCCACTTT. The encoded protein is CASSGTGTSSYNSPLHF. The chain combines TRBV25-1 with TRBJ1-6; 7 positions agree with TRBD1. The V segment lost 4 bases and the J segment 0 bases; nucleotides outside the gene matches: 6. The CDR3 contains 17 residues. Germline-derived CDR1 and CDR2 are MGHDK and SYGVNS.

V and J are TRBV6-6 and TRBJ2-7; D call uncertain. V was cut by 3 bases and J by 6 bases, with 18 bases left in between. This CDR3 has 15 residues. Germline values: CDR1 MNHNY, CDR2 SVGAGI (reference sequence). The CDR3 bases are TGTGCCAGCAGTTATCCTGCAGGTCTCCGCCTCGAGCAGTACTTC. This sequence encodes CASSYPAGLRLEQYF.

J is TRBJ2-1 and V is TRBV19, with TRBD2 identical over 7 bases. V shed 9 bases and J 9 bases; nucleotides not matched to a gene: 11. CDR1 is LNHDA and CDR2 is SQIVND in the germline V gene (reference sequence). This CDR3 comprises 13 residues. The CDR3 region has the DNA TGTGCCAGCCAACCCGGCGGGGGACTTGAGCAGTTCTTC. Its translation: CASQPGGGLEQFF.

This chain connects TRBV3-1 (or the pseudogene TRBV3-2) to TRBJ1-6, with 8 nucleotides matching TRBD1. Germline V CDR1 and CDR2: LGHDT, YNNKEL (reference sequence). The CDR3 runs to 15 residues. V was clipped by 1 base and J by 8 bases; unmatched bases: 4. CDR3 loop: CASSQGQGAYSPLHF. CDR3 DNA: TGTGCCAGCAGCCAAGGTCAGGGGGCTTATTCACCCCTCCACTTT.

The V gene is TRBV7-2, the J gene TRBJ2-2, with 10 bases identical to TRBD2. The CDR3 totals 17 residues. V gave up 6 bases and J gave up 2 bases; unmatched junction bases: 9. The germline CDR1 and CDR2 sequences are SGHTA and FQGNSA. The CDR3 here is CASSLLLAGSNTGELFF. CDR3 bases: TGTGCCAGCAGTCTTTTACTAGCGGGGAGTAACACCGGGGAGCTGTTTTTT.

The chain carries TRBV28 and TRBJ1-2; maybe TRBD1 (5 bases). The V gene's germline CDR1 is MDHEN and CDR2 SYDVKM. The germline V and J ends were trimmed by 2 bases and 4 bases, with 11 bases remaining between them. The CDR3 covers 14 residues. The CDR3 is CASSLSPDIYGYTF. CDR3 DNA sequence: TGTGCCAGCAGTTTAAGTCCGGACATCTATGGCTACACCTTC.

Here the CDR3 reads CATSRDGTERNTEAFF. CDR3 in DNA: TGTGCCACCAGCAGAGATGGTACAGAGAGAAACACTGAAGCTTTCTTT. The V and J genes are TRBV15 and TRBJ1-1; D is ambiguous. The germline CDR1 and CDR2 sequences are LNHNV and YYDKDF (reference sequence). The CDR3 has 16 amino acids. The ends were cut back, 0 bases at V and 2 bases at J, with 13 bases in the middle.

The CDR3 protein is CASSSRTGGNEKLFF. DNA of the CDR3: TGTGCCAGCAGCTCCCGGACAGGGGGTAATGAAAAACTGTTTTTT. This chain joins TRBV9 and TRBJ1-4; 10 bases line up with TRBD1. J gave up 4 bases and V 4 bases, and 4 bases lay outside the gene matches. The germline V gene encodes CDR1 SGDLS and CDR2 YYNGEE. CDR3 length: 15 amino acids.

The chain has TRBV7-2 and TRBJ2-5, with TRBD2 as a possible D gene (7 bases). Trimming pared 1 base from V and 5 bases from J, leaving 11 bases between. The length of the CDR3 is 14 residues. In germline, CDR1 is SGHTA, CDR2 FQGNSA. CDR3 coding DNA: TGTGCCAGCAGCTTAGAGGGGGGGCTGGAGACCCAGTACTTC. It codes for CASSLEGGLETQYF.

The sample holds one count of this clone. The gene calls are TRBV2 and TRBJ1-2, with D unresolved. The germline V and J ends were trimmed by 4 bases and 3 bases, with 9 bases remaining between them. CDR1 and CDR2 from the germline V gene are SNHLY and FYNNEI. The CDR3 spans 13 residues. The CDR3 region has the DNA TGTGCCAGCAGTGCCGGGAGGGACTATGGCTACACCTTC. It specifies CASSAGRDYGYTF.

This clone was counted once. This chain joins TRBV13 and TRBJ1-3, with a possible D match to TRBD1 (6 bases). Germline loops: CDR1 PRHDT, CDR2 FYEKMQ (reference sequence). The CDR3 runs to 21 residues. With 0 bases removed from V and 1 base from J, the gap between germline ends came to 25 bases. The CDR3 DNA follows: TGTGCCAGCAGCTTAGGCCTTAGATCTCGGAACAGGGTGTATTCTGGAAACACCATATATTTT. Translation gives CASSLGLRSRNRVYSGNTIYF.